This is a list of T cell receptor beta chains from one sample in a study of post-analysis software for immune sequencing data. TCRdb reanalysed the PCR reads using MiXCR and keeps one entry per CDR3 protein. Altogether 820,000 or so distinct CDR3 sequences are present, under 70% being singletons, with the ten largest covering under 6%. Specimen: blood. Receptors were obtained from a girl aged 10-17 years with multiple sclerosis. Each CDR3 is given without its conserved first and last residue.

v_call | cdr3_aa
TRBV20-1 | SARDSGSYEQY
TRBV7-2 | ASILGQGPYNEQF
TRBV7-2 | ASSYITDTQY
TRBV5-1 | ASSPRVAGGWETQY
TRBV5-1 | ASSIGLAGDNEQF
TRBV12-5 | ASGLANGQKAYEQY
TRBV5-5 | ASSRYQDYNEQF
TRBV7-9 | ASSSTSNYEQY
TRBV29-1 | SAGDLRDMYQETQY
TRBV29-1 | SAYRDSLWQF
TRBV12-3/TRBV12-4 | ASKQLLNNEQF
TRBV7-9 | ASSLELAGVTETQY
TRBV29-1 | SVAPGQGVYEAKNIQY
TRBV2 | ASKTEAVEKLF
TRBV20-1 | SARAGNSMAGNFDPYEQY
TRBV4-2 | ASSQGTAALAKNIQY
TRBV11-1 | ASRKTRGSSYNEQF
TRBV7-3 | ASSKGDGRDYGYT
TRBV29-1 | SAAFGPGETQY
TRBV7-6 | ASSLRVEGSSYNSPLH
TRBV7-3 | ASSLPSAGISYEQY
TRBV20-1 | SATERTGHQPQH
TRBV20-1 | SASTGLLQETQY
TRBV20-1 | SARERAGYNSPLH
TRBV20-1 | SAGGGTSSYKEQF
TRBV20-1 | SASRDQGYT
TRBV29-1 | SALPGGAYEQY
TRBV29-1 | STAPINRGRMAYT
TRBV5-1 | ASSPSGINYEQY
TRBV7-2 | ASSWRGETQY
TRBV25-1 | ASSESPLGVGVFEAF
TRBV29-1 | SASGCYGYT
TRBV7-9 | ASRLKGGSRDGYT
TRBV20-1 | SASSDTTDTQY
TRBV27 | ASSLRSGWGGYT
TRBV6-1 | ASWGRTSGSEQF
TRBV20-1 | SASNTDTQY
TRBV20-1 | SATLAGVHEQY
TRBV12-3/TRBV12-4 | ASRQQGANEKLF
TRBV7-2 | ASSPARTQY
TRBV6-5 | ASRMDRTNVLT